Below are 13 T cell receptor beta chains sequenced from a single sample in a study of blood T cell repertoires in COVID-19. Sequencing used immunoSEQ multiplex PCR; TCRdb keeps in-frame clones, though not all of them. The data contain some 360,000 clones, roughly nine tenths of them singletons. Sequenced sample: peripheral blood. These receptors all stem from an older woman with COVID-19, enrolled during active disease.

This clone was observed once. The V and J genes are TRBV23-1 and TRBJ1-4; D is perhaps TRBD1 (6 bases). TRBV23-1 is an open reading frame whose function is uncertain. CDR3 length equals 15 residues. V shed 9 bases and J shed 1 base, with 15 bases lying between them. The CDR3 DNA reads TGCGCCAGAAGTAGGGGGGGGAGAACTAATGAAAAACTGTTTTTT. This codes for CARSRGGRTNEKLFF.

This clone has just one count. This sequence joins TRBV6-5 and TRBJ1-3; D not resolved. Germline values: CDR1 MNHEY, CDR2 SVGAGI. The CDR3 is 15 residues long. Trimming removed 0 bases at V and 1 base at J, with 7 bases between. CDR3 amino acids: CASSYSGVSGNTIYF. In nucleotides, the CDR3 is TGTGCCAGCAGTTACTCCGGAGTTTCTGGAAACACCATATATTTT.

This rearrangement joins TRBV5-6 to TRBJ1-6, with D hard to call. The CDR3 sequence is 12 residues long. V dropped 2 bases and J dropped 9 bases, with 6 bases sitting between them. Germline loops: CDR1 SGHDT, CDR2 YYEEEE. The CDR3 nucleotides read TGTGCCAGCAGCTTTCGAGCTTCACCCCTCCACTTT. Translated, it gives CASSFRASPLHF.

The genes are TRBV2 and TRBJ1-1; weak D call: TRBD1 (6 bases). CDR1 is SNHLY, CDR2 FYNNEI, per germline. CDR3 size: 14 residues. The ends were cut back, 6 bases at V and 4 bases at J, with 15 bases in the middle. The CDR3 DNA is TGTGCCAGCAGAGCCGACAGGTATAGCACTGAAGCTTTCTTT. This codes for CASRADRYSTEAFF.

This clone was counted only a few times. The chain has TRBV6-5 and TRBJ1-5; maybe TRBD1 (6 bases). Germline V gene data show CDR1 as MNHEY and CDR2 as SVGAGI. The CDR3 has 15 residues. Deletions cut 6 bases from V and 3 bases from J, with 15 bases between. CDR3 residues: CASSQRHRANQPQHF. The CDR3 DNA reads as TGTGCCAGCAGCCAAAGGCACAGGGCCAATCAGCCCCAGCATTTT.

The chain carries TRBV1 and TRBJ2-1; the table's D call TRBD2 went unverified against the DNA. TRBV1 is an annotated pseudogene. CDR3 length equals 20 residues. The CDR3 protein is CTSSLRPAGGRQGSYNEQFF. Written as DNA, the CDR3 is TGCACCAGCAGCCTCCGCCCCGCGGGGGGCCGCCAAGGAAGCTACAATGAGCAGTTCTTC.

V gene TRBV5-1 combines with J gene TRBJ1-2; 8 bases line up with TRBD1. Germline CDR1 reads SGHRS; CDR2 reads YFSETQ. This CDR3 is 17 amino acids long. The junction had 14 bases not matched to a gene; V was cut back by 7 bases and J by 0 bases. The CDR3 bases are TGCGCCAGCCGCCTCTCCCCGGGGACAGGCTCTAACTATGGCTACACCTTC. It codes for CASRLSPGTGSNYGYTF.

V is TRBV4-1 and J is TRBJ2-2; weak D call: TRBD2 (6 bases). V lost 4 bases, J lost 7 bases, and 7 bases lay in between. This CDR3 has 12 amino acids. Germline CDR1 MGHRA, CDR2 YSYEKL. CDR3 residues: CASSRRDGELFF. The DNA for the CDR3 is TGCGCCAGCAGCCGGCGGGACGGGGAGCTGTTTTTT.

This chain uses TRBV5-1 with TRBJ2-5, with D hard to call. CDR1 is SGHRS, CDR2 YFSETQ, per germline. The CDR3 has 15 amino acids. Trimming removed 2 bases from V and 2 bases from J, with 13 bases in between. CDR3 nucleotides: TGCGCCAGCAGCTTAGCCGACAAAGAACAAGAGACCCAGTACTTC. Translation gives CASSLADKEQETQYF. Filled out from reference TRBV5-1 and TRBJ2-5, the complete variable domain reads KAGVTQTPRYLIKTRGQQVTLSCSPISGHRSVSWYQQTPGQGLQFLFEYFSETQRNKGNFPGRFSGRQFSNSRSEMNVSTLELGDSALYLCASSLADKEQETQYFGPGTRLLVL.

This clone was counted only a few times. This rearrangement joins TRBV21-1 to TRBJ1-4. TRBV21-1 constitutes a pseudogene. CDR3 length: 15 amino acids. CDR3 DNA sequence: TGTGCCAGCAGCCTCCAGCCCGGGAGTGGAGAAAAACTGTTTTTT. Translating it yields CASSLQPGSGEKLFF.

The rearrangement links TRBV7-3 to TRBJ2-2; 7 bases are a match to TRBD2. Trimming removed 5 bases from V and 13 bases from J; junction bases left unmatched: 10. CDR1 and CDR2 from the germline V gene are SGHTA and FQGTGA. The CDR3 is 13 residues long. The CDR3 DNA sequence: TGTGCCAGCAGCCCCACGGGGGGAAGTAGGCTGTTTTTT. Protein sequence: CASSPTGGSRLFF.

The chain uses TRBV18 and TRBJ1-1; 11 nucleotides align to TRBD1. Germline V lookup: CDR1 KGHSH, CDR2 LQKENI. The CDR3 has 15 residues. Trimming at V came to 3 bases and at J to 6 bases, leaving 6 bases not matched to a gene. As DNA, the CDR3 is TGTGCCAGCTCACCCGGACAGGGGGCGAGGGCTGAAGCTTTCTTT. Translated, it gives CASSPGQGARAEAFF.

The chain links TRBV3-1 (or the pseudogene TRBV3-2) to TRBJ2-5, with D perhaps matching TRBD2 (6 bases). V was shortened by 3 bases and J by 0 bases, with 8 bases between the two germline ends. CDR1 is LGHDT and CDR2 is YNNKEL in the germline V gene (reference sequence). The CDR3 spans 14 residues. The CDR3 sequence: CASSHRRDQETQYF. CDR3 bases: TGTGCCAGCAGCCATCGGAGGGACCAAGAGACCCAGTACTTC.